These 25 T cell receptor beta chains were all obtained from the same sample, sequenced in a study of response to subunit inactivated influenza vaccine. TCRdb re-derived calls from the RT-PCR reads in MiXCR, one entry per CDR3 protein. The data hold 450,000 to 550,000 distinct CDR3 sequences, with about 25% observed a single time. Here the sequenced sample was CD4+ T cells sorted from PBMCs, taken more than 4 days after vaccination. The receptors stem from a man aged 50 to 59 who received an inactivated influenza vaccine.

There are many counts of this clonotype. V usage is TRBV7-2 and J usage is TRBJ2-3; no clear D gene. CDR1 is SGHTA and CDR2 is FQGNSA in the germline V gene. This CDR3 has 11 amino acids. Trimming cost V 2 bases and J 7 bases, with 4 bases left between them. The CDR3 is CASSLRNTQYF. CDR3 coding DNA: TGTGCCAGCAGCTTAAGGAATACGCAGTATTTT.

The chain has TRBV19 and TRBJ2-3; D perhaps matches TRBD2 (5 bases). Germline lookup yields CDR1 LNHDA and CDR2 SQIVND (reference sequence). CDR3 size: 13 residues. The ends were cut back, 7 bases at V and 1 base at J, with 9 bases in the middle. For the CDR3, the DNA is TGTGCCAGTACGGTGAGGGGCACAGATACGCAGTATTTT. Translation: CASTVRGTDTQYF.

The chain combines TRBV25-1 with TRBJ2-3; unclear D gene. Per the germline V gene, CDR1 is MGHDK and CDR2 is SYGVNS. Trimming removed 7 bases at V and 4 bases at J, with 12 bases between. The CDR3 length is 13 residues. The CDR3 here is CASTPARADTQYF. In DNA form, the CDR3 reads TGTGCCAGCACCCCAGCGAGAGCAGATACGCAGTATTTT. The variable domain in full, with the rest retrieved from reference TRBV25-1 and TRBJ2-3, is EADIYQTPRYLVIGTGKKITLECSQTMGHDKMYWYQQDPGMELHLIHYSYGVNSTEKGDLSSESTVSRIRTEHFPLTLESARPSHTSQYLCASTPARADTQYFGPGTRLTVL.

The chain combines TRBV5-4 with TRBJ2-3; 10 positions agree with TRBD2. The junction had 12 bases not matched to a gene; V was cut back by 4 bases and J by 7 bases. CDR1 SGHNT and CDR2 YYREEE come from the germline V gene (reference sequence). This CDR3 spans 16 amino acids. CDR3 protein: CASSPSLQRGGNTQYF. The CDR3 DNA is TGTGCCAGCAGCCCATCACTCCAGCGGGGGGGTAATACGCAGTATTTT.

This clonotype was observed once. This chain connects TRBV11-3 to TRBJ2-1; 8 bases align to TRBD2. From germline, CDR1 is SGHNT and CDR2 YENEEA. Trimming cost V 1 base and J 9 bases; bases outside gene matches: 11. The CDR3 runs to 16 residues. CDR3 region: CASSLGGSGTFGEQFF. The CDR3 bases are TGTGCCAGCAGCTTAGGTGGTAGCGGGACCTTTGGTGAGCAGTTCTTC.

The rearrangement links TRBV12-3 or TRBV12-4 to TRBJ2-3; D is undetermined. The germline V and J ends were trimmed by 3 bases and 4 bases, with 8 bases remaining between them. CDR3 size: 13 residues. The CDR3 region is CASSFYPADTQYF. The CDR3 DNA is TGTGCCAGCAGTTTTTATCCGGCAGATACGCAGTATTTT.

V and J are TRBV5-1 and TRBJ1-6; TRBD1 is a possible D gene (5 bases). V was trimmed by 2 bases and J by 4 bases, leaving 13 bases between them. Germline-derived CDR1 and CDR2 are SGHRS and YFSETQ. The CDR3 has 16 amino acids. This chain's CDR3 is CASSLQTVAYNSPLHF. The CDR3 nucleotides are TGCGCCAGCAGCTTACAGACAGTAGCGTATAATTCACCCCTCCACTTT.

The CDR3 here is CASSQLGRPEAFF. The CDR3 DNA sequence: TGTGCCAGCAGCCAGCTGGGGAGGCCTGAAGCTTTCTTT. The rearrangement joins TRBV11-2 to TRBJ1-1; D gene uncertain. The CDR3 is 13 residues long. Germline V lookup: CDR1 SGHAT, CDR2 FQNNGV. V was clipped by 5 bases and J by 6 bases, with 13 bases between them.

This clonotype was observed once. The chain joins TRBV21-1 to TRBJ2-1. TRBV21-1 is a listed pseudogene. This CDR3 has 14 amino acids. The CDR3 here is CASSKTITENEQFF. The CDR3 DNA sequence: TGTGCCAGCAGCAAAACCATAACTGAGAATGAGCAGTTCTTC.

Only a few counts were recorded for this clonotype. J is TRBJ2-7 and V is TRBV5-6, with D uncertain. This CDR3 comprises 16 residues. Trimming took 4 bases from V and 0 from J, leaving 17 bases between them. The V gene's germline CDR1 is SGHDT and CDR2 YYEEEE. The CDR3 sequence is CASSGLGSLSSYEQYF. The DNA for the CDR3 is TGTGCCAGCAGCGGCCTGGGTAGCTTGAGCTCCTACGAGCAGTACTTC.

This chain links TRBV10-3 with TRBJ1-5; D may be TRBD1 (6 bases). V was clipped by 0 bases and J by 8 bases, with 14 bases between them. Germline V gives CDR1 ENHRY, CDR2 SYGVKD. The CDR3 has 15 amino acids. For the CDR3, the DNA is TGTGCCATCAGTGAGTCAGTCAGGGGTATTGAGCCCCAGCATTTT. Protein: CAISESVRGIEPQHF.

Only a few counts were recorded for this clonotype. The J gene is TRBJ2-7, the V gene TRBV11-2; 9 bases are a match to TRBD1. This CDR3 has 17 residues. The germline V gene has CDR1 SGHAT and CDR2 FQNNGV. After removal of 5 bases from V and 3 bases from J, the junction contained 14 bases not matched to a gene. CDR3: CASSRPNLPGQGYEQYF. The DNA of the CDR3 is TGTGCCAGCAGCCGCCCAAATCTCCCGGGACAGGGCTACGAGCAGTACTTC. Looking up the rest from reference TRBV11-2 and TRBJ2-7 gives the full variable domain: EAGVAQSPRYKIIEKRQSVAFWCNPISGHATLYWYQQILGQGPKLLIQFQNNGVVDDSQLPKDRFSAERLKGVDSTLKIQPAKLEDSAVYLCASSRPNLPGQGYEQYFGPGTRLTVT.

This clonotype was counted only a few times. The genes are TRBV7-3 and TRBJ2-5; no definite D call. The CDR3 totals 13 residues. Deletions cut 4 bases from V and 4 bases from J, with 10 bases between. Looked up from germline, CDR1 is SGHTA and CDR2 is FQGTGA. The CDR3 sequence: CASSSSVLETQYF. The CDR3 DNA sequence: TGTGCCAGCAGCTCGTCCGTTCTAGAGACCCAGTACTTC.

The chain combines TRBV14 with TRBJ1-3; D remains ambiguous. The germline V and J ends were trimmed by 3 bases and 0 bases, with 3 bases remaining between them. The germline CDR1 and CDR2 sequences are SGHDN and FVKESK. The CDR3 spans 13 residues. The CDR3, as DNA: TGTGCCAGCAGCCAGGGCTCTGGAAACACCATATATTTT. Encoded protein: CASSQGSGNTIYF. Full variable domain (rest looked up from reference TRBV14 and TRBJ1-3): EAGVTQFPSHSVIEKGQTVTLRCDPISGHDNLYWYRRVMGKEIKFLLHFVKESKQDESGMPNNRFLAERTGGTYSTLKVQPAELEDSGVYFCASSQGSGNTIYFGEGSWLTVV.

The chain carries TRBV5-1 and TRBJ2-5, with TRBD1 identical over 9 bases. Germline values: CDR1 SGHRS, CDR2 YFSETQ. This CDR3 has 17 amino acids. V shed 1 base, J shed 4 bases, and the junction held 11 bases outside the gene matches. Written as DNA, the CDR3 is TGCGCCAGCAGCTTGTTTCCGGGACAGGGAATGTTAGAGACCCAGTACTTC. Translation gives CASSLFPGQGMLETQYF.

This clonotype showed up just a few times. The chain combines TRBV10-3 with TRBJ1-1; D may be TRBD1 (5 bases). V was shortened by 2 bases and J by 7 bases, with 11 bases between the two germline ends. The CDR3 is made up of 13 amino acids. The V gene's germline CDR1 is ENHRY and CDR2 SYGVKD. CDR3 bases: TGTGCCATCAGTGAGGCGGGGGGGTATGAAGCTTTCTTT. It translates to CAISEAGGYEAFF.

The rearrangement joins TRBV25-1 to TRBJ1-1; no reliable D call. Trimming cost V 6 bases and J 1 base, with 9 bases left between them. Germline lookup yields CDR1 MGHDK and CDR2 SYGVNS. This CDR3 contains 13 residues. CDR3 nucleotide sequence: TGTGCCAGCAGACAGACGTCGAACACTGAAGCTTTCTTT. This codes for CASRQTSNTEAFF.

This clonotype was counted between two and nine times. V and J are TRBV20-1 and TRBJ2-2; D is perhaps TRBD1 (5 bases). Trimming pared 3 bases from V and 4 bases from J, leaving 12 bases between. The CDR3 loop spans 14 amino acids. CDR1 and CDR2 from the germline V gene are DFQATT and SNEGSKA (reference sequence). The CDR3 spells CSARDTGGTGELFF. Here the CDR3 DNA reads TGCAGTGCTAGGGACACCGGCGGCACCGGGGAGCTGTTTTTT.

In DNA form, the CDR3 reads TGCAGTGCTACGGGACTCGCTGGGAACCGGGATGAGCAGTTCTTC. Its protein product is CSATGLAGNRDEQFF. The rearrangement uses TRBV20-1 and TRBJ2-1, with a possible D match to TRBD2 (6 bases). The CDR3 is 15 residues long. Germline V gene sequence: CDR1 DFQATT, CDR2 SNEGSKA (reference sequence). V lost 4 bases to trimming and J lost 8 bases, with 21 bases between them.

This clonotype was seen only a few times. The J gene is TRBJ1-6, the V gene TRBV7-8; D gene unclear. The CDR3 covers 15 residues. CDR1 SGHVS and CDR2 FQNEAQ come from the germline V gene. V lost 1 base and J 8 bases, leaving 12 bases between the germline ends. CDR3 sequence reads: CASSLGVWSDSPLHF. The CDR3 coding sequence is TGTGCCAGCAGCTTAGGAGTATGGTCTGATTCACCCCTCCACTTT.

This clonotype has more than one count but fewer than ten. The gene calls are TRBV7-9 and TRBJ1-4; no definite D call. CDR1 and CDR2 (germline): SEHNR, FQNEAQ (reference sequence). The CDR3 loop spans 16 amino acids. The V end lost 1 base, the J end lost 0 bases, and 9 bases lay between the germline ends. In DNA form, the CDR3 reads TGTGCCAGCAGCTTAGAAATGAGACCAACTAATGAAAAACTGTTTTTT. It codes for CASSLEMRPTNEKLFF.

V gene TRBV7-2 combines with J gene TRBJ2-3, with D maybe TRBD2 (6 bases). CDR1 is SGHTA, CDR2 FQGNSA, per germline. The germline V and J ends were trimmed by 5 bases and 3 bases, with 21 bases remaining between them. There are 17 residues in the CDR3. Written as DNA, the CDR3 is TGTGCCAGCAGCCCCTGGGCAAGGGAGGTAGGGACAGATACGCAGTATTTT. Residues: CASSPWAREVGTDTQYF.

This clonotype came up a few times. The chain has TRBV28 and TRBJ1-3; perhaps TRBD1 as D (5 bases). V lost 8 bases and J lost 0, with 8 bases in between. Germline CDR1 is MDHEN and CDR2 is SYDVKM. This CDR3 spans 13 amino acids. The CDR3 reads CASHTGSGNTIYF. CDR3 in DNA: TGTGCCAGCCACACAGGCTCTGGAAACACCATATATTTT. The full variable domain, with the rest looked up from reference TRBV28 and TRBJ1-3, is DVKVTQSSRYLVKRTGEKVFLECVQDMDHENMFWYRQDPGLGLRLIYFSYDVKMKEKGDIPEGYSVSREKKERFSLILESASTNQTSMYLCASHTGSGNTIYFGEGSWLTVV.

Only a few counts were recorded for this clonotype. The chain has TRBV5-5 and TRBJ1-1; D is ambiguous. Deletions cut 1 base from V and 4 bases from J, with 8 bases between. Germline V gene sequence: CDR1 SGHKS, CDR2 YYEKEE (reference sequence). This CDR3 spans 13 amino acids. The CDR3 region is CASSLSEITEAFF. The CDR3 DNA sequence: TGTGCCAGCAGCTTGTCAGAGATCACTGAAGCTTTCTTT.

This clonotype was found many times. CDR3 amino acids: CSGGQPEEQYF. CDR3 DNA: TGCAGCGGGGGACAGCCCGAGGAGCAGTACTTC. V and J are TRBV29-1 and TRBJ2-7, with 7 nucleotides matching TRBD1. Germline values: CDR1 SQVTM, CDR2 ANQGSEA. The V gene end was trimmed by 7 bases and the J gene end by 7 bases; junction bases not matched to a gene: 7. The CDR3 runs 11 residues.